The T cell receptor (beta chain) under discussion was sequenced for a study of CD8 T cells in ankylosing spondylitis. The CDR3 is 15 residues long. V shed 4 bases, J shed 6 bases, and the junction held 10 bases outside the gene matches. Germline V gene lookup returns CDR1 SGHNT and CDR2 YYREEE (reference sequence). This clonotype has more than one count but fewer than ten. Its antigen is as yet unknown. With molecular barcodes, quantitative 5'-RACE was used to make the TCR beta libraries. TCRdb reprocessed the 5' RACE reads via MiXCR and lists one record per CDR3 protein. This table has a few hundred thousand distinct CDR3 sequences, around 19% appearing once. Study observations and caveats: A number of the motif variants had already been described in reactive arthritis synovial fluid and blood. What seemed typical of ankylosing spondylitis blood was a TCR beta motif built from 7 or 8 highly homologous variants.

The sequenced sample consisted of blood, either unsorted or a sorted T cell fraction (not recorded which). V gene TRBV5-4 combines with J gene TRBJ2-1; 7 bases are a match to TRBD2. The sequence derives from a male donor with ankylosing spondylitis. As DNA, the CDR3 is TGTGCCAGCAGCCTAGGACTAGAGCCGTCCAATGAGCAGTTCTTC. It is translated as CASSLGLEPSNEQFF.